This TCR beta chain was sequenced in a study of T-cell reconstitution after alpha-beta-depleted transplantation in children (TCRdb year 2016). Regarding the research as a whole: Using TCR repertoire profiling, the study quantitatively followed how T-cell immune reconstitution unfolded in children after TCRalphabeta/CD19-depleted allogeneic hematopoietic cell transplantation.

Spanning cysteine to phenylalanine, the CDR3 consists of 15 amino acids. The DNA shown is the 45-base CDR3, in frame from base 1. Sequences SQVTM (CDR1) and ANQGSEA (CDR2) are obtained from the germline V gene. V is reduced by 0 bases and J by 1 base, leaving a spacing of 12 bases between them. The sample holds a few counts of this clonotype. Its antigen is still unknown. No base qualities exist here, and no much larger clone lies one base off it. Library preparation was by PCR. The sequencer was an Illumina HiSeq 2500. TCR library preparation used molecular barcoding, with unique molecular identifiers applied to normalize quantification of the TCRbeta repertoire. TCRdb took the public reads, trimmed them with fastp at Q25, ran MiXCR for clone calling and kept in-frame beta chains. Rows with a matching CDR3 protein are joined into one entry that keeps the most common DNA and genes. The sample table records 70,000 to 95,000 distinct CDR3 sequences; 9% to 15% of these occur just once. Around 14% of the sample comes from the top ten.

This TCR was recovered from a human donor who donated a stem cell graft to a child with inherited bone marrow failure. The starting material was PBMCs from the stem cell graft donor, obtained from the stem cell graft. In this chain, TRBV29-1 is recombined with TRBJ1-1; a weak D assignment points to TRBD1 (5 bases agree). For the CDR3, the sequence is CSVEDYATENTEAFF. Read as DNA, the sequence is TGCAGCGTTGAAGATTACGCGACAGAGAACACTGAAGCTTTCTTT. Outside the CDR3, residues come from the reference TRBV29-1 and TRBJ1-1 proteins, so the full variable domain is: SAVISQKPSRDICQRGTSLTIQCQVDSQVTMMFWYRQQPGQSLTLIATANQGSEATYESGFVIDKFPISRPNLTFSTLTVSNMSPEDSSIYLCSVEDYATENTEAFFGQGTRLTVV.